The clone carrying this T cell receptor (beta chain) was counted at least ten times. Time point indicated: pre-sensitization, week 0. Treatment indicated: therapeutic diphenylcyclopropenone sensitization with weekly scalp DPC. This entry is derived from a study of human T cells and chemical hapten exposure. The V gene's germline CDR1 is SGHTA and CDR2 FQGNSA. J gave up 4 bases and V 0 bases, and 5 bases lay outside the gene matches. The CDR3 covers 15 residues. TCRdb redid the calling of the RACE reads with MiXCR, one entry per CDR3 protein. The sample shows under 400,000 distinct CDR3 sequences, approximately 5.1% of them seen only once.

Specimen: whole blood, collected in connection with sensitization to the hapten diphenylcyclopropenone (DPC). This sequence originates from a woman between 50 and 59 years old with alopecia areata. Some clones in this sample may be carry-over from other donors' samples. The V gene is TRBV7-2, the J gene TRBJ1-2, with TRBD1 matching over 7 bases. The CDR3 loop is CASSLAEGASYGYTF. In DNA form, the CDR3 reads TGTGCCAGCAGCTTAGCTGAGGGGGCTAGCTATGGCTACACCTTC.